The 31 T cell receptor beta chains below all came from one sample that was sequenced in a study of blood T cell repertoires in COVID-19. This table comes from immunoSEQ multiplex PCR, and its TCRdb copy is limited to in-frame clones, with some not included. The data show approximately 100,000 clones, more than 75% seen once. Sequencing input: peripheral blood. The receptors come from a human donor in a cohort sampled during active COVID-19.

The V gene is TRBV5-6, the J gene TRBJ1-3; TRBD1 matches at 10 bases. From germline, CDR1 is SGHDT and CDR2 YYEEEE. CDR3 size: 15 residues. V was pared by 4 bases and J by 4 bases, with 5 bases of the junction left unmatched. The CDR3 DNA is TGTGCCAGCAGCCCGGACAGGGGGTGGGGAAACACCATATATTTT. Translated: CASSPDRGWGNTIYF.

This sequence joins TRBV9 and TRBJ2-7; 10 bases align to TRBD2. Trimming cost V 4 bases and J 1 base; bases outside gene matches: 5. Germline V gene data show CDR1 as SGDLS and CDR2 as YYNGEE. CDR3 length: 15 residues. The CDR3 is CASSQGLAASYEQYF. CDR3 coding DNA: TGTGCCAGCAGCCAAGGACTAGCGGCTTCCTACGAGCAGTACTTC. Full variable domain (rest looked up from reference TRBV9 and TRBJ2-7): DSGVTQTPKHLITATGQRVTLRCSPRSGDLSVYWYQQSLDQGLQFLIQYYNGEERAKGNILERFSAQQFPDLHSELNLSSLELGDSALYFCASSQGLAASYEQYFGPGTRLTVT.

The V gene is TRBV6-2 or TRBV6-3, the J gene TRBJ2-7; 11 positions agree with TRBD1. The germline gives CDR1 MNHEY, CDR2 SVGEGT. Losses at the gene ends were 1 base for V and 6 bases for J; bases not matched to a gene: 2. The CDR3 has 14 residues. The CDR3 protein is CASSYWTGGGEQYF. CDR3 coding DNA: TGTGCCAGCAGTTACTGGACAGGGGGCGGCGAGCAGTACTTC.

This sequence joins TRBV6-6 and TRBJ2-5; 8 bases are shared with TRBD2. Germline V CDR1 and CDR2: MNHNY, SVGAGI (reference sequence). The CDR3 is 14 residues long. Trimming removed 7 bases from V and 1 base from J; junction bases left unmatched: 5. CDR3 in amino acids: CASIKRESQETQYF. Here the CDR3 DNA reads TGTGCCAGCATTAAGCGGGAGAGCCAAGAGACCCAGTACTTC.

The genes are TRBV27 and TRBJ2-3, with unresolved D. CDR3 length: 14 amino acids. Germline V CDR1 and CDR2: MNHEY, SMNVEV (reference sequence). V was trimmed by 1 base and J by 0 bases, leaving 5 bases between them. CDR3 nucleotides: TGTGCCAGCAGTTTATTACTTAGCACAGATACGCAGTATTTT. This encodes CASSLLLSTDTQYF.

The chain couples TRBV19 to TRBJ2-3; D possibly corresponds to TRBD1 (6 bases). CDR3 length equals 13 residues. V was pared by 3 bases and J by 10 bases, with 14 bases between. CDR1 LNHDA and CDR2 SQIVND come from the germline V gene (reference sequence). The CDR3 DNA follows: TGTGCCAGTAGTATTGAGGGACAACAGCCGCAGTATTTT. This encodes CASSIEGQQPQYF.

J is TRBJ2-3 and V is TRBV11-2; D might be TRBD2 (5 bases). The CDR3 runs to 15 residues. Germline V lookup: CDR1 SGHAT, CDR2 FQNNGV. Trimming removed 5 bases at V and 4 bases at J, with 16 bases between. The CDR3 loop reads CASSGLATLADTQYF. Here the CDR3 DNA reads TGTGCCAGCAGCGGACTCGCAACCCTAGCAGATACGCAGTATTTT.

The genes are TRBV2 and TRBJ1-6, with 12 bases matching TRBD1. The CDR3 length is 15 residues. Trimming took 5 bases from V and 10 from J; bases not matched to a gene: 6. Germline CDR1 SNHLY, CDR2 FYNNEI. The CDR3 DNA reads as TGTGCCAGCAGTTCGGGACAGGGGGCTGGCTCACCCCTCCACTTT. Its protein product is CASSSGQGAGSPLHF.

The chain carries TRBV4-2 and TRBJ2-7; 9 nucleotides line up with TRBD1. Germline CDR1 is LGHNA and CDR2 is YNFKEQ. CDR3 length: 15 residues. V lost 0 bases to trimming and J lost 6 bases; unmatched junction nucleotides: 6. For the CDR3, the DNA is TGTGCCAGCAGCCAAGATAGGACAGGGGAGGGCGAGCAGTACTTC. It yields the protein CASSQDRTGEGEQYF.

This clone has just a few counts. The gene calls are TRBV4-1 and TRBJ2-2; 12 nucleotides agree with TRBD1. This CDR3 region has 16 residues. J was trimmed by 5 bases and V by 3 bases; bases with no gene match: 4. The germline CDR1 and CDR2 sequences are MGHRA and YSYEKL. The CDR3 protein is CASSQGTGGSTGELFF. The CDR3 nucleotides are TGCGCCAGCAGCCAGGGGACAGGGGGCTCTACCGGGGAGCTGTTTTTT.

V and J are TRBV7-8 and TRBJ2-7; the D gene is possibly TRBD2 (5 bases). The CDR3 runs to 13 residues. The V and J ends lost 4 bases and 7 bases respectively, with 14 bases between them. CDR1 SGHVS and CDR2 FQNEAQ come from the germline V gene. This chain's CDR3 is CASSSTAPGEQYF. The CDR3 DNA is TGTGCCAGCAGCTCCACTGCCCCGGGAGAGCAGTACTTC.

The chain couples TRBV9 to TRBJ2-3, with TRBD1 matching over 8 bases. V gave up 4 bases and J gave up 0 bases; unmatched junction bases: 7. The CDR3 sequence is 16 residues long. The V gene's germline CDR1 is SGDLS and CDR2 YYNGEE. The CDR3 coding sequence is TGTGCCAGCAGCATTGAAGACAGGGGAAGCACAGATACGCAGTATTTT. Its translation: CASSIEDRGSTDTQYF.

The V call is TRBV28, the J call TRBJ2-2; D is possibly TRBD2 (7 bases). The V and J ends lost 5 bases and 6 bases respectively, with 13 bases between them. The CDR3 has 14 amino acids. Germline CDR1 reads MDHEN; CDR2 reads SYDVKM. This CDR3 is CASSRGARAGELFF. As DNA, the CDR3 is TGTGCCAGCAGTCGGGGGGCCCGGGCCGGGGAGCTGTTTTTT.

Only a few counts were recorded for this clone. Other DNA sequences in this specimen translate into the identical CDR3. This chain joins TRBV7-9 and TRBJ2-2; TRBD1 matches 7 bases. The length of the CDR3 is 16 residues. Germline loops: CDR1 SEHNR, CDR2 FQNEAQ (reference sequence). The trim removed 4 bases at V and 4 bases at J, leaving 9 bases unmatched. The CDR3 DNA follows: TGTGCCAGCAGCTCAAACAGGGGTCGGTCCACCGGGGAGCTGTTTTTT. This encodes CASSSNRGRSTGELFF. The full variable domain, its missing parts supplied by reference TRBV7-9 and TRBJ2-2, is DTGVSQNPRHKITKRGQNVTFRCDPISEHNRLYWYRQTLGQGPEFLTYFQNEAQLEKSRLLSDRFSAERPKGSFSTLEIQRTEQGDSAMYLCASSSNRGRSTGELFFGEGSRLTVL.

This chain connects TRBV27 to TRBJ2-1; 7 nucleotides align to TRBD1. The CDR3 length is 14 residues. Unmatched junction bases numbered 6, after V lost 7 bases and J lost 3 bases. Germline CDR1 and CDR2: MNHEY and SMNVEV (reference sequence). The CDR3 bases are TGTGCCAGCACCCAGGACAGGTACTACAATGAGCAGTTCTTC. Protein sequence: CASTQDRYYNEQFF.

The chain combines TRBV2 with TRBJ1-1, with TRBD1 matching over 9 bases. The length of the CDR3 is 17 residues. Germline lookup yields CDR1 SNHLY and CDR2 FYNNEI. V dropped 2 bases and J dropped 0; count of bases not matched to a gene: 7. The CDR3 region has the DNA TGTGCCAGCAGTGAAAGGGGACAGGGCCGGGTGAACACTGAAGCTTTCTTT. This sequence encodes CASSERGQGRVNTEAFF.

The CDR3 spells CASIPRRDNYGYTF. For the CDR3, the DNA is TGTGCCAGCATCCCCCGGAGGGATAACTATGGCTACACCTTC. V gene TRBV2 combines with J gene TRBJ1-2; the D is unclear. CDR1 and CDR2 from the germline V gene are SNHLY and FYNNEI. The germline V and J ends were trimmed by 7 bases and 1 base, with 13 bases remaining between them. This CDR3 region has 14 residues.

The chain uses TRBV28 and TRBJ1-1, with 12 bases lining up with TRBD1. CDR3 length equals 16 residues. The junction had 10 bases not matched to a gene; V was cut back by 6 bases and J by 5 bases. Germline V gene lookup returns CDR1 MDHEN and CDR2 SYDVKM. The CDR3 DNA reads TGTGCCAGCAGACCCCGGGACAGGGGGCAGGTGACTGAAGCTTTCTTT. It translates to CASRPRDRGQVTEAFF.

This sequence joins TRBV11-2 and TRBJ2-2; 7 bases are shared with TRBD1. V shed 6 bases and J 1 base; nucleotides not matched to a gene: 5. The CDR3 loop spans 15 amino acids. Germline-derived CDR1 and CDR2 are SGHAT and FQNNGV. The CDR3 region has the DNA TGTGCCAGCAGAGCCGGGACAGTGAACACCGGGGAGCTGTTTTTT. Translating gives CASRAGTVNTGELFF.

The chain is built from TRBV19 and TRBJ2-5; TRBD2 matches at 11 bases. Losses at the gene ends were 9 bases for V and 4 bases for J; bases not matched to a gene: 7. Germline CDR1 is LNHDA and CDR2 is SQIVND (reference sequence). The CDR3 has 14 residues. CDR3 coding DNA: TGTGCCAGCGGTAGCGGGGGGGTAACAGAGACCCAGTACTTC. It yields the protein CASGSGGVTETQYF.

This clone came up a few times. The same CDR3 can be traced to other DNA sequences in this sample. This chain uses TRBV5-1 with TRBJ2-7; TRBD1 agrees at 9 bases. The CDR3 runs to 14 residues. V lost 4 bases to trimming and J lost 6 bases; unmatched junction nucleotides: 8. Germline CDR1 reads SGHRS; CDR2 reads YFSETQ. The CDR3 DNA follows: TGCGCCAGCAGCCCCGGGGGACAGGGCGGCGAGCAGTACTTC. It yields the protein CASSPGGQGGEQYF.

V and J are TRBV3-1 (or the pseudogene TRBV3-2) and TRBJ2-1, with D possibly being TRBD2 (5 bases). Germline-derived CDR1 and CDR2 are LGHDT and YNNKEL (reference sequence). V dropped 1 base and J dropped 1 base, with 11 bases sitting between them. There are 16 residues in the CDR3. The CDR3 spells CASSQGQAESYNEQFF. DNA for the CDR3: TGTGCCAGCAGCCAAGGTCAAGCGGAATCCTACAATGAGCAGTTCTTC.

The V gene is TRBV11-2, the J gene TRBJ2-7, with 13 nucleotides matching TRBD2. CDR1 is SGHAT, CDR2 FQNNGV, per germline. The CDR3 extends over 16 amino acids. Germline trimming cut 4 bases from V and 0 bases from J; bases unmatched to any gene: 3. The CDR3 sequence is CASSWTSGGHSYEQYF. DNA of the CDR3: TGTGCCAGCAGCTGGACTAGCGGGGGACACTCCTACGAGCAGTACTTC.

V gene TRBV27 combines with J gene TRBJ1-1; D ambiguous. Trimming cost V 6 bases and J 8 bases, with 13 bases left between them. The germline V gene encodes CDR1 MNHEY and CDR2 SMNVEV (reference sequence). This CDR3 contains 12 residues. CDR3 amino acids: CASSSPQSEAFF. CDR3 in DNA: TGTGCCAGCAGCAGTCCACAGTCCGAAGCTTTCTTT.

The chain combines TRBV5-1 with TRBJ2-7; 9 nucleotides align to TRBD1. CDR1 is SGHRS and CDR2 is YFSETQ in the germline V gene. V shed 5 bases and J 0 bases; nucleotides not matched to a gene: 3. This CDR3 is 14 amino acids long. CDR3 region: CASRTGQGSYEQYF. In DNA form, the CDR3 reads TGCGCCAGCAGGACGGGACAGGGCTCCTACGAGCAGTACTTC.

The rearrangement links TRBV6-2 or TRBV6-3 to TRBJ2-7, with 7 bases lining up with TRBD1. The CDR3 is 13 amino acids. Per germline, CDR1 MNHEY and CDR2 SVGEGT. J gave up 5 bases and V 5 bases, and 6 bases lay outside the gene matches. This CDR3 is CASSTGEWNEQYF. The CDR3 DNA sequence: TGTGCCAGCAGTACAGGGGAATGGAACGAGCAGTACTTC.

The chain joins TRBV4-1 to TRBJ2-2, with TRBD2 as a possible D gene (6 bases). The CDR3 loop spans 14 amino acids. Trimming took 4 bases from V and 1 from J, leaving 7 bases between them. Per the germline V gene, CDR1 is MGHRA and CDR2 is YSYEKL. CDR3 sequence reads: CASSRGGNTGELFF. DNA of the CDR3: TGCGCCAGCAGCCGGGGAGGGAACACCGGGGAGCTGTTTTTT.

The rearrangement uses TRBV29-1 and TRBJ2-3; TRBD2 matches at 11 bases. The germline CDR1 and CDR2 sequences are SQVTM and ANQGSEA. The CDR3 has 14 residues. V trimming: 7 bases; J trimming: 1 base; junction bases outside the gene matches: 4. CDR3 region: CSGSGGAGTDTQYF. The CDR3 DNA reads TGCAGCGGTAGCGGGGGGGCGGGCACAGATACGCAGTATTTT.

This clone has just one count. The CDR3 DNA is TGTGCCAGCAGCTTAGCAACTAGCGATTACGGGGAGCTGTTTTTT. Protein product: CASSLATSDYGELFF. The rearrangement links TRBV7-9 to TRBJ2-2; the match to TRBD2 covers 7 bases. Per germline, CDR1 SEHNR and CDR2 FQNEAQ (reference sequence). The V segment lost 0 bases and the J segment 7 bases; nucleotides outside the gene matches: 5. The CDR3 is made up of 15 amino acids.

The chain recombines TRBV11-2 with TRBJ2-1, with 11 bases identical to TRBD2. The germline V gene encodes CDR1 SGHAT and CDR2 FQNNGV. The CDR3 is 17 residues long. Trimming removed 2 bases from V and 4 bases from J; junction bases left unmatched: 7. The DNA for the CDR3 is TGTGCCAGCAGCTTACCCTCTAGCGGGGGGTTTTACAATGAGCAGTTCTTC. This sequence encodes CASSLPSSGGFYNEQFF.

The rearrangement links TRBV15 to TRBJ2-1; D might be TRBD1 (6 bases). Germline CDR1 and CDR2: LNHNV and YYDKDF (reference sequence). The CDR3 spans 13 residues. Trimming removed 11 bases at V and 5 bases at J, with 16 bases between. CDR3 in amino acids: CASRRQGNNEQFF. CDR3 DNA sequence: TGTGCCTCTAGACGCCAGGGGAACAATGAGCAGTTCTTC. Combining the CDR3 with reference TRBV15 and TRBJ2-1 gives the whole variable domain DAMVIQNPRYQVTQFGKPVTLSCSQTLNHNVMYWYQQKSSQAPKLLFHYYDKDFNNEADTPDNFQSRRPNTSFCFLDIRSPGLGDTAMYLCASRRQGNNEQFFGPGTRLTVL.